A single sample gave rise to the 31 T cell receptor beta chains below, sequenced in a study of beta chain features in type 1 diabetes. Isolated RNA was reverse transcribed in full, so expressed TCRB transcripts were sequenced. Sequencing was performed with immunoSEQ multiplex PCR; in TCRdb, only in-frame clones are kept and a portion is missing. The profile shows about 240,000 clones, over 11% of them singletons. Antigens of these TCRs are unknown. Study results and limitations: TCRB CDR3 length was moderately but significantly reduced in all four CD4+ subsets of Type 1 diabetes patients.

Sequencing was carried out using naive CD4+ T cells from blood. These receptor sequences come from a man under 40 with type 1 diabetes.

This chain uses TRBV25-1 with TRBJ2-3; D is perhaps TRBD1 (5 bases). The CDR3 is 16 residues long. Per germline, CDR1 MGHDK and CDR2 SYGVNS. V was pared by 2 bases and J by 6 bases, with 18 bases between. CDR3 protein: CASSEVGLGKGDTQYF. The CDR3 DNA reads TGTGCCAGCAGTGAAGTCGGGTTAGGGAAGGGGGATACGCAGTATTTT.

This sequence joins TRBV2 and TRBJ2-4, with D hard to call. There are 16 residues in the CDR3. Trimming stripped 4 bases from V and 0 bases from J, with 13 bases between. Germline V gene lookup returns CDR1 SNHLY and CDR2 FYNNEI. The CDR3 reads CASSGAQTLAKNIQYF. CDR3 nucleotide sequence: TGTGCCAGCAGTGGTGCACAGACCTTAGCCAAAAACATTCAGTACTTC. Full variable domain (rest looked up from reference TRBV2 and TRBJ2-4): EPEVTQTPSHQVTQMGQEVILRCVPISNHLYFYWYRQILGQKVEFLVSFYNNEISEKSEIFDDQFSVERPDGSNFTLKIRSTKLEDSAMYFCASSGAQTLAKNIQYFGAGTRLSVL.

This rearrangement joins TRBV10-3 to TRBJ2-1, with TRBD2 matching 7 bases. The ends lost 2 bases at V and 2 bases at J; junction bases unmatched: 3. The length of the CDR3 is 15 residues. Germline lookup yields CDR1 ENHRY and CDR2 SYGVKD. The CDR3 sequence: CAISERSGTYNEQFF. The CDR3 bases are TGTGCCATCAGTGAGAGAAGCGGGACCTACAATGAGCAGTTCTTC.

This clone was detected a few times. The chain recombines TRBV19 with TRBJ1-1; 7 bases agree with TRBD1. Germline CDR1 reads LNHDA; CDR2 reads SQIVND (reference sequence). With 3 bases clipped from V and 8 bases from J, the junction kept 6 bases outside the gene matches. This CDR3 region has 13 residues. The CDR3 reads CASSIGTVGEAFF. The CDR3 nucleotides read TGTGCCAGTAGTATTGGGACAGTTGGGGAAGCTTTCTTT.

V and J are TRBV7-2 and TRBJ2-7, with TRBD2 matching over 9 bases. V was pared by 5 bases and J by 6 bases, with 8 bases of the junction left unmatched. The CDR3 covers 14 residues. In germline, CDR1 is SGHTA, CDR2 FQGNSA. CDR3 DNA sequence: TGTGCCAGCAGCCCCCAGCGGGAGGCACGCGAGCAGTACTTC. Residues: CASSPQREAREQYF.

CDR3 DNA sequence: TGTGCCACCACTCAGGGCAACGAGCAGTACTTC. It codes for CATTQGNEQYF. The chain recombines TRBV6-5 with TRBJ2-7; TRBD1 is a possible D gene (5 bases). The CDR3 is made up of 11 amino acids. Germline CDR1 MNHEY, CDR2 SVGAGI. V lost 10 bases, J lost 5 bases, and 12 bases lay in between.

The CDR3 reads CSVSTEYEQYF. In DNA form, the CDR3 reads TGCAGCGTTTCGACAGAATACGAGCAGTACTTC. J is TRBJ2-7 and V is TRBV29-1; D might be TRBD1 (5 bases). Germline values: CDR1 SQVTM, CDR2 ANQGSEA. The CDR3 has 11 amino acids. The ends were cut back, 5 bases at V and 4 bases at J, with 9 bases in the middle.

This clone was detected a few times. The chain couples TRBV5-4 to TRBJ1-1, with 9 positions matching TRBD1. The V and J ends lost 4 bases and 8 bases, in that order; junction bases with no gene match: 3. This CDR3 region has 12 residues. Germline V gives CDR1 SGHNT, CDR2 YYREEE (reference sequence). The chain's CDR3 is CASSVGQGEAFF. As DNA, the CDR3 is TGTGCCAGCAGCGTCGGACAGGGGGAAGCTTTCTTT. Looking up the rest from reference TRBV5-4 and TRBJ1-1 gives the full variable domain: ETGVTQSPTHLIKTRGQQVTLRCSSQSGHNTVSWYQQALGQGPQFIFQYYREEENGRGNFPPRFSGLQFPNYSSELNVNALELDDSALYLCASSVGQGEAFFGQGTRLTVV.

The chain recombines TRBV10-3 with TRBJ2-3; TRBD2 aligns across 10 bases. In germline, CDR1 is ENHRY, CDR2 SYGVKD. The V segment lost 3 bases and the J segment 4 bases; nucleotides outside the gene matches: 1. The CDR3 extends over 14 amino acids. The CDR3 here is CAISELAGPDTQYF. CDR3 nucleotide sequence: TGTGCCATCAGTGAACTAGCGGGACCAGATACGCAGTATTTT.

The chain combines TRBV7-9 with TRBJ2-2; maybe TRBD2 (5 bases). The V gene lost 1 base and the J gene lost 12 bases, with 9 bases spanning the gap. Germline V gene lookup returns CDR1 SEHNR and CDR2 FQNEAQ (reference sequence). The length of the CDR3 is 12 residues. DNA for the CDR3: TGTGCCAGCAGCTTAGTAGGAGGACAGCTGTTTTTT. As protein: CASSLVGGQLFF.

The gene calls are TRBV2 and TRBJ2-7, with 11 bases matching TRBD1. Germline lookup yields CDR1 SNHLY and CDR2 FYNNEI. The V gene end was trimmed by 6 bases and the J gene end by 4 bases; junction bases not matched to a gene: 2. This CDR3 is 13 amino acids long. The CDR3 spells CASRGDRGYEQYF. CDR3 bases: TGTGCCAGCAGGGGGGACAGGGGGTACGAGCAGTACTTC.

The gene calls are TRBV30 and TRBJ2-5; 7 bases line up with TRBD1. This CDR3 is built from 14 residues. J was trimmed by 2 bases and V by 8 bases; bases with no gene match: 11. Germline lookup yields CDR1 GTSNPN and CDR2 SVGIG (reference sequence). DNA for the CDR3: TGTGCCACACGCCACAGGGGCGTTCAAGAGACCCAGTACTTC. Amino acids: CATRHRGVQETQYF.

The chain uses TRBV5-1 and TRBJ2-2, with D perhaps matching TRBD1 (6 bases). This CDR3 spans 16 amino acids. Trimming cost V 2 bases and J 3 bases, with 14 bases left between them. Germline values: CDR1 SGHRS, CDR2 YFSETQ. CDR3 loop: CASSFGNQGYTGELFF. The DNA for the CDR3 is TGCGCCAGCAGCTTCGGAAACCAGGGGTACACCGGGGAGCTGTTTTTT.

This clone was seen a few times. This chain joins TRBV19 and TRBJ2-3; 9 bases match TRBD2. CDR1 LNHDA and CDR2 SQIVND come from the germline V gene (reference sequence). V shed 9 bases and J 4 bases; nucleotides not matched to a gene: 8. The CDR3 is made up of 14 amino acids. CDR3 protein: CASKKAGGADTQYF. The CDR3 nucleotides are TGTGCCAGCAAGAAGGCGGGAGGGGCAGATACGCAGTATTTT.

CDR3 coding DNA: TGCAGCGCTGGTCGGACCCAGGGGACAGATACGCAGTATTTT. Translated: CSAGRTQGTDTQYF. The genes are TRBV29-1 and TRBJ2-3; TRBD1 is a possible D gene (6 bases). This CDR3 is built from 14 residues. Trimming shortened V by 7 bases and J by 3 bases, and 17 bases separated the two germline ends. Germline lookup yields CDR1 SQVTM and CDR2 ANQGSEA.

J is TRBJ1-1 and V is TRBV5-6; D unresolved. Germline CDR1 reads SGHDT; CDR2 reads YYEEEE. CDR3 size: 15 residues. Trimming stripped 0 bases from V and 4 bases from J, with 13 bases between. The CDR3 DNA follows: TGTGCCAGCAGCTTGGTCGCAGGCCTGGGCACTGAAGCTTTCTTT. This codes for CASSLVAGLGTEAFF. Supplemented by reference TRBV5-6 and TRBJ1-1, the full variable domain reads DAGVTQSPTHLIKTRGQQVTLRCSPKSGHDTVSWYQQALGQGPQFIFQYYEEEERQRGNFPDRFSGHQFPNYSSELNVNALLLGDSALYLCASSLVAGLGTEAFFGQGTRLTVV.

This chain joins TRBV30 and TRBJ1-5; D unclear. The CDR3 totals 13 residues. Trimming stripped 2 bases from V and 3 bases from J, with 8 bases between. The germline V gene encodes CDR1 GTSNPN and CDR2 SVGIG (reference sequence). The CDR3 here is CAWSSQVNQPQHF. The CDR3 nucleotides are TGTGCCTGGAGTAGTCAGGTCAATCAGCCCCAGCATTTT. Complete variable domain (other parts from reference TRBV30 and TRBJ1-5): SQTIHQWPATLVQPVGSPLSLECTVEGTSNPNLYWYRQAAGRGLQLLFYSVGIGQISSEVPQNLSASRPQDRQFILSSKKLLLSDSGFYLCAWSSQVNQPQHFGDGTRLSIL.

This chain joins TRBV7-9 and TRBJ1-6, with a weak D call TRBD1 (5 bases). The CDR3 loop spans 16 amino acids. Germline CDR1 reads SEHNR; CDR2 reads FQNEAQ (reference sequence). Trimming cost V 5 bases and J 10 bases, with 21 bases left between them. The CDR3 DNA is TGTGCCAGCAGCCCCTCCGGTCGGCAGGGAGGCTCACCCCTCCACTTT. Its translation is CASSPSGRQGGSPLHF.

This chain joins TRBV28 and TRBJ1-5; D is undetermined. CDR3 length equals 12 residues. Germline CDR1 MDHEN, CDR2 SYDVKM. The germline V and J ends were trimmed by 6 bases and 3 bases, with 6 bases remaining between them. This CDR3 is CASSPYNQPQHF. CDR3 DNA: TGTGCCAGCAGCCCTTACAATCAGCCCCAGCATTTT.

V is TRBV7-8 and J is TRBJ2-7, with 12 bases fitting TRBD2. Trimming cost V 5 bases and J 7 bases; bases outside gene matches: 3. The CDR3 runs 13 residues. Per the germline V gene, CDR1 is SGHVS and CDR2 is FQNEAQ. The CDR3 DNA sequence: TGTGCCAGCAGCCCGGGGACTAGCGGGGAGCAGTACTTC. Amino acid sequence: CASSPGTSGEQYF. The full variable domain, its missing parts supplied by reference TRBV7-8 and TRBJ2-7, is GAGVSQSPRYKVAKRGQDVALRCDPISGHVSLFWYQQALGQGPEFLTYFQNEAQLDKSGLPSDRFFAERPEGSVSTLKIQRTQQEDSAVYLCASSPGTSGEQYFGPGTRLTVT.

The sample holds a few counts of this clone. The rearrangement joins TRBV4-2 to TRBJ2-5; the match to TRBD1 covers 7 bases. This CDR3 comprises 15 residues. The germline gives CDR1 LGHNA, CDR2 YNFKEQ. V lost 1 base, J lost 1 base, and 3 bases stayed unmatched. The CDR3 DNA follows: TGTGCCAGCAGCCAAGGCGACAGGGCCCAAGAGACCCAGTACTTC. This gives the protein CASSQGDRAQETQYF.

A few counts support this clone. V gene TRBV19 combines with J gene TRBJ2-2, with no clear D. Germline CDR1 and CDR2: LNHDA and SQIVND (reference sequence). V was trimmed by 6 bases and J by 6 bases, leaving 5 bases between them. The CDR3 runs to 11 residues. CDR3 loop: CASRGAGELFF. CDR3 sequence (DNA): TGTGCCAGTAGGGGCGCCGGGGAGCTGTTTTTT.

The genes are TRBV7-2 and TRBJ2-7; the D gene is possibly TRBD1 (6 bases). The CDR3 has 14 residues. Trimming removed 5 bases at V and 1 base at J, with 12 bases between. Germline assignment: CDR1 SGHTA and CDR2 FQGNSA. CDR3 DNA sequence: TGTGCCAGCAGCATGCCGGGACAATCCTACGAGCAGTACTTC. It translates to CASSMPGQSYEQYF.

This sequence joins TRBV9 and TRBJ1-1, with no clear D. The V and J ends lost 0 bases and 5 bases respectively, with 11 bases between them. There are 14 residues in the CDR3. Per germline, CDR1 SGDLS and CDR2 YYNGEE. CDR3 bases: TGTGCCAGCAGCGTAGCGATGACGGGGACTGAAGCTTTCTTT. Its protein is CASSVAMTGTEAFF.

The rearrangement uses TRBV2 and TRBJ2-7, with D perhaps matching TRBD2 (5 bases). This CDR3 spans 12 amino acids. The germline gives CDR1 SNHLY, CDR2 FYNNEI. Between the trimmed V and J ends, which lost 7 bases and 2 bases, there was a span of 9 bases. CDR3 residues: CASTGNTYEQYF. The CDR3 nucleotides read TGTGCCAGCACCGGGAACACCTACGAGCAGTACTTC.

The chain joins TRBV30 to TRBJ1-2; D may be TRBD1 (6 bases). Germline V gene sequence: CDR1 GTSNPN, CDR2 SVGIG (reference sequence). V lost 1 base and J 7 bases, leaving 13 bases between the germline ends. The CDR3 is 13 amino acids. CDR3 loop: CAWSDMGAVGYTF. The CDR3 nucleotides read TGTGCCTGGAGTGATATGGGGGCTGTTGGCTACACCTTC.

This clone was found a few times. The CDR3 DNA sequence: TGTGCCAGCAGCCTAGGGGCAGTCTTTGGCTACACCTTC. This translates into CASSLGAVFGYTF. J is TRBJ1-2 and V is TRBV4-2, with a weak D call TRBD1 (5 bases). Trimming stripped 4 bases from V and 7 bases from J, with 13 bases between. CDR3 length: 13 amino acids. The germline gives CDR1 LGHNA, CDR2 YNFKEQ.

In this sample, this clone turned up a few times. The J gene is TRBJ1-1, the V gene TRBV6-5; 8 bases fit TRBD1. In germline, CDR1 is MNHEY, CDR2 SVGAGI. Trimming removed 4 bases from V and 5 bases from J; junction bases left unmatched: 6. The CDR3 length is 14 residues. As DNA, the CDR3 is TGTGCCAGCAGTTCACAGGGGGGTGGGACTGAAGCTTTCTTT. Its translation is CASSSQGGGTEAFF.

J is TRBJ2-2 and V is TRBV4-2; 7 bases map to TRBD2. Trimming removed 0 bases from V and 5 bases from J; junction bases left unmatched: 0. The CDR3 consists of 14 residues. Germline-derived CDR1 and CDR2 are LGHNA and YNFKEQ. The CDR3 DNA sequence: TGTGCCAGCAGCCAAGACGGGAGGACCGGGGAGCTGTTTTTT. Translation gives CASSQDGRTGELFF.

This clone was seen a few times. The rearrangement links TRBV1 to TRBJ1-5. TRBV1 is a documented pseudogene. The CDR3 covers 14 residues. The DNA of the CDR3 is TGCACCAGCAGCCAAGATCGGGGCAATCAGCCCCAGCATTTT. Translated, it gives CTSSQDRGNQPQHF.

V gene TRBV29-1 combines with J gene TRBJ2-5; 10 bases fit TRBD2. Germline CDR1 is SQVTM and CDR2 is ANQGSEA. V lost 6 bases to trimming and J lost 4 bases; unmatched junction nucleotides: 11. The CDR3 runs 15 residues. This chain's CDR3 is CSVQDLASGGETQYF. DNA of the CDR3: TGCAGCGTCCAAGACCTTGCTAGCGGGGGAGAGACCCAGTACTTC.